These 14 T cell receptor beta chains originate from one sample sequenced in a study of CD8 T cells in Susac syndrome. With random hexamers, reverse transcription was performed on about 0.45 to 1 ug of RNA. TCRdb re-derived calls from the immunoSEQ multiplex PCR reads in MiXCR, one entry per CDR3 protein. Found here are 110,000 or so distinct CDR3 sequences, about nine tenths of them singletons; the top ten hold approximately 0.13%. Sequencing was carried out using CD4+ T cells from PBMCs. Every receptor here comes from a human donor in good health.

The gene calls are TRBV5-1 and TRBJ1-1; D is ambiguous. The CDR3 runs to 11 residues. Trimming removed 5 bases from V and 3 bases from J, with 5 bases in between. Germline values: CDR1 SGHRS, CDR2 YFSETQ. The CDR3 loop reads CASSQDTEAFF. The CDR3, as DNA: TGCGCCAGCAGTCAAGACACTGAAGCTTTCTTT.

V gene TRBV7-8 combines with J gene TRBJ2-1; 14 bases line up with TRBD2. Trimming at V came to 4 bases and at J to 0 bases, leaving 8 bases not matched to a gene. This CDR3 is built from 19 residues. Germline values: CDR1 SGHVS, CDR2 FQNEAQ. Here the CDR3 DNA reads TGTGCCAGCAGCTCCCGACTAGCGGGGGGGGAAAGCTCCTACAATGAGCAGTTCTTC. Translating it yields CASSSRLAGGESSYNEQFF.

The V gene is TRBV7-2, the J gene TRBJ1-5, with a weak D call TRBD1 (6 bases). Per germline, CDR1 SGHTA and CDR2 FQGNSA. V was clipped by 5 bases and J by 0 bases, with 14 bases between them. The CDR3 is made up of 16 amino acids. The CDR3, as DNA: TGTGCCAGCAGCAAGGGGGGGGCTGGTAGCAATCAGCCCCAGCATTTT. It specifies CASSKGGAGSNQPQHF.

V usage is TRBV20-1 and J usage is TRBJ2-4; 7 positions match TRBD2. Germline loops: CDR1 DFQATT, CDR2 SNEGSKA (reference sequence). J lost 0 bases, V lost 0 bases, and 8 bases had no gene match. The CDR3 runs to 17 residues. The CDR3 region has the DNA TGCAGTGCTAGAGATCCGACTAGCTTCCTAGCCAAAAACATTCAGTACTTC. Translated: CSARDPTSFLAKNIQYF.

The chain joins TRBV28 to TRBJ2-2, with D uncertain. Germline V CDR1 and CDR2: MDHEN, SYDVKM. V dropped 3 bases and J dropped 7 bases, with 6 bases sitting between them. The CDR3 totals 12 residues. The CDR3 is CASSFRHGELFF. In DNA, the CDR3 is TGTGCCAGCAGTTTTAGGCACGGGGAGCTGTTTTTT.

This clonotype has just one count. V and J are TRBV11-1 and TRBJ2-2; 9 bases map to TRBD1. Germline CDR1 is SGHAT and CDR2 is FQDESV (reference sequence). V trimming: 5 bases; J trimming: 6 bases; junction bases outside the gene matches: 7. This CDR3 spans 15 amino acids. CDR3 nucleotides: TGTGCCAGCAGCCCTTCGGGACAGGGTCCCGGGGAGCTGTTTTTT. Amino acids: CASSPSGQGPGELFF.

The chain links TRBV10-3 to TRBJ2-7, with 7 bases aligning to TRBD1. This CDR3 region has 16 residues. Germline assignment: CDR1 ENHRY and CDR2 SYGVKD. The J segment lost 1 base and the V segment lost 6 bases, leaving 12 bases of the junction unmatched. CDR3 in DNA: TGTGCCATCAGGGCCTTGACAGGGCCCACTTCCTACGAGCAGTACTTC. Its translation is CAIRALTGPTSYEQYF.

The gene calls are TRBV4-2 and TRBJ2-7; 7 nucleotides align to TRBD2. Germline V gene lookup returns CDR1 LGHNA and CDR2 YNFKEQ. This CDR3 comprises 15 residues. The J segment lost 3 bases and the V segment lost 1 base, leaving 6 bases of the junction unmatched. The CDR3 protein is CASSQGLAENYEQYF. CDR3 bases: TGTGCCAGCAGCCAAGGGCTAGCGGAGAACTACGAGCAGTACTTC.

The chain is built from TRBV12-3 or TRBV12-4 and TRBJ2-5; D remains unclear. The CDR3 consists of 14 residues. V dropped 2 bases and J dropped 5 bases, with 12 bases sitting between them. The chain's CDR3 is CASSLSSLRETQYF. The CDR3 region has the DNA TGTGCCAGCAGTTTAAGTTCCCTCCGGGAGACCCAGTACTTC.

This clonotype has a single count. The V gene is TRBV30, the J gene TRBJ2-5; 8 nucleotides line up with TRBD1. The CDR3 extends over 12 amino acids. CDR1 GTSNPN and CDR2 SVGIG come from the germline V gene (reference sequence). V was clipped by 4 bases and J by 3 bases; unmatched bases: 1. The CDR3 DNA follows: TGTGCCTGGAACAGGGGGGAAGAGACCCAGTACTTC. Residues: CAWNRGEETQYF. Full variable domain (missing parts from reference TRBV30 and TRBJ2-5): SQTIHQWPATLVQPVGSPLSLECTVEGTSNPNLYWYRQAAGRGLQLLFYSVGIGQISSEVPQNLSASRPQDRQFILSSKKLLLSDSGFYLCAWNRGEETQYFGPGTRLLVL.

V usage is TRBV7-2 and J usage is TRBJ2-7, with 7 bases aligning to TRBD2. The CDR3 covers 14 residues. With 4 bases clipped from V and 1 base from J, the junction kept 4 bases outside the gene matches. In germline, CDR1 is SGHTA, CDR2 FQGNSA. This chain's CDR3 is CASSSGRESYEQYF. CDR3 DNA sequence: TGTGCCAGCAGCTCGGGGAGGGAATCCTACGAGCAGTACTTC. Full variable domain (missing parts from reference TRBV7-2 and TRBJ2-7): GAGVSQSPSNKVTEKGKDVELRCDPISGHTALYWYRQSLGQGLEFLIYFQGNSAPDKSGLPSDRFSAERTGGSVSTLTIQRTQQEDSAVYLCASSSGRESYEQYFGPGTRLTVT.

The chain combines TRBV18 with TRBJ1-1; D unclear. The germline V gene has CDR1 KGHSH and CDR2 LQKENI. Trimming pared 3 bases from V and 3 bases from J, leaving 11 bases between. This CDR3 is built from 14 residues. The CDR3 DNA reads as TGTGCCAGCTCACCCCCAACGGTGGACACTGAAGCTTTCTTT. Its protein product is CASSPPTVDTEAFF.

This CDR3 is CASSAPSAGVYEQYF. DNA of the CDR3: TGTGCCAGCAGCGCTCCCTCCGCCGGCGTGTACGAGCAGTACTTC. V gene TRBV12-3 or TRBV12-4 combines with J gene TRBJ2-7; no reliable D call. Trimming removed 6 bases from V and 4 bases from J, with 19 bases in between. There are 15 residues in the CDR3.

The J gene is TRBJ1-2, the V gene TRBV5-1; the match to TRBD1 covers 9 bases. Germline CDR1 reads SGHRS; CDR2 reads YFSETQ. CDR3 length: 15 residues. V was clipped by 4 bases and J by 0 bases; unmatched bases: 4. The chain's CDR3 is CASSPGQGTNYGYTF. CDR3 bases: TGCGCCAGCAGCCCAGGACAGGGGACTAACTATGGCTACACCTTC.